This T cell receptor (beta chain) was recovered during a study of blood T cell repertoires in COVID-19. Study at large: Specimens from acute and convalescent COVID-19 originated in the United States, Italy and Spain. From T cells, B-cell-depleted T cells, or PBMCs came the material, which was cDNA or gDNA.

Seattle's enrolled individuals joined amid active infection and were then monitored longitudinally. In the study's own analysis: Reference gene primer amplification gave estimated nucleated cell counts. Clones were sequenced by immunoSEQ multiplex PCR, and TCRdb holds only the in-frame ones, with some missing. From that table come the V and J calls and clone size; the DNA was used to work out D and trimming. The table shows about 480,000 clones, with about 91% occurring only once. Trimming shortened V by 0 bases and J by 11 bases, and 10 bases separated the two germline ends. The CDR3 is 12 amino acids. Looked up from germline, CDR1 is LGHDT and CDR2 is YNNKEL (reference sequence).

The rearrangement joins TRBV3-1 (or the pseudogene TRBV3-2) to TRBJ1-1, with D unclear. Sequencing was carried out using peripheral blood. This clonotype was sampled from a woman aged 45-65 years with COVID-19, enrolled during active disease. CDR3 sequence: CASSQDARGAFF. The CDR3 bases are TGTGCCAGCAGCCAAGATGCCCGAGGGGCTTTCTTT.